The entry below gives a single TCR beta chain sequence along with its context. Its antigen remains unknown. Only CD45RO-negative cells positively selected for CCR7 counted as naive CD8 cells, so terminally differentiated effector memory CD45RA+ cells were excluded. This specimen belongs to a study of shared clonotypes between healthy human individuals. Study-level findings and limits: When naive CD4 clonotypes were compared across a few donors, around 5% were shared. Represented genetic and exposure-history diversity was restricted by having few donors. Sampling included only blood; tissue repertoires likely differ.

Original methodology: Junction-only immunoSEQ sequences carried no quality scores, so filtering differed. TCRdb's copy holds only in-frame clones and misses some; the assay was immunoSEQ multiplex PCR. V, J and clone size were drawn from that table, and D and trimming were deduced from the DNA. The table has 2 million or so clones, roughly 94% seen once. Sequenced: naive CD8+ T cells sorted from blood. This clonotype was obtained from a man between 18 and 35 years old in good health.

CDR3 nucleotide sequence: TGTGCCAGCAGTTCTCAGGGATATGGGTCCTACGAGCAGTACTTC. Its protein product is CASSSQGYGSYEQYF. J is TRBJ2-7 and V is TRBV6-5; D is possibly TRBD1 (5 bases). Germline lookup yields CDR1 MNHEY and CDR2 SVGAGI. The ends were cut back, 4 bases at V and 1 base at J, with 14 bases in the middle. The CDR3 sequence is 15 residues long.